Below, 19 T cell receptor beta chains from the same sample are listed, as sequenced in a study of beta chain features in type 1 diabetes. The entirety of the isolated RNA underwent reverse transcription, so expressed TCRB transcripts were sequenced. Assay used: immunoSEQ multiplex PCR; TCRdb lists only in-frame clones, some missing. The sample lists 300,000 to 400,000 clones, around 13% seen once, with more than 0.015% in the top ten. The sequenced sample consisted of naive CD4+ T cells from blood. The receptors were gathered from a man between 18 and 29 years old in good health.

The chain combines TRBV14 with TRBJ2-7, with unresolved D. V lost 1 base and J lost 3, with 4 bases in between. The CDR3 length is 12 residues. In germline, CDR1 is SGHDN, CDR2 FVKESK. The CDR3 sequence: CASSQAVYEQYF. DNA for the CDR3: TGTGCCAGCAGCCAAGCGGTCTACGAGCAGTACTTC. Drawing the rest from reference TRBV14 and TRBJ2-7, the complete variable domain is EAGVTQFPSHSVIEKGQTVTLRCDPISGHDNLYWYRRVMGKEIKFLLHFVKESKQDESGMPNNRFLAERTGGTYSTLKVQPAELEDSGVYFCASSQAVYEQYFGPGTRLTVT.

J is TRBJ2-7 and V is TRBV7-2; D gene uncertain. V lost 5 bases to trimming and J lost 0 bases, with 11 bases between them. This CDR3 is 14 amino acids long. Germline CDR1 is SGHTA and CDR2 is FQGNSA. In nucleotides, the CDR3 is TGTGCCAGCAGCCCCGCGTTAGACTCCTACGAGCAGTACTTC. This codes for CASSPALDSYEQYF.

The chain has TRBV19 and TRBJ2-7, with D perhaps matching TRBD2 (6 bases). V lost 6 bases and J lost 4, with 16 bases in between. This CDR3 is 14 amino acids long. The V gene's germline CDR1 is LNHDA and CDR2 SQIVND (reference sequence). The CDR3 region has the DNA TGTGCCAGTAGCGATCGGGACTTCCCGTACGAGCAGTACTTC. Translated, it gives CASSDRDFPYEQYF.

This clone appeared a few times. The chain combines TRBV29-1 with TRBJ1-2; tentative D call: TRBD1 (5 bases). This CDR3 has 11 amino acids. Trimming left V 7 bases short and J 4 bases short, with 10 bases between. Germline V gene lookup returns CDR1 SQVTM and CDR2 ANQGSEA. CDR3 bases: TGCAGCGCAACAGGTACCTATGGCTACACCTTC. Protein sequence: CSATGTYGYTF.

This clone was observed a few times. V and J are TRBV7-9 and TRBJ2-2; a weak D match, TRBD2 (6 bases). Germline CDR1 SEHNR, CDR2 FQNEAQ (reference sequence). The V gene lost 3 bases and the J gene lost 14 bases, with 19 bases spanning the gap. This CDR3 has 14 residues. CDR3 protein: CASSLGFGGIGLFF. The CDR3 nucleotides read TGTGCCAGCAGCTTGGGGTTTGGAGGGATCGGTCTGTTTTTT.

This clone was seen a handful of times. The CDR3, as DNA: TGTGCCAGCAGTCAGACAGGGGGATCACCCCTCCACTTT. This codes for CASSQTGGSPLHF. V and J are TRBV27 and TRBJ1-6; TRBD1 aligns across 9 bases. Germline CDR1 is MNHEY and CDR2 is SMNVEV (reference sequence). The trim removed 5 bases at V and 10 bases at J, leaving 3 bases unmatched. The CDR3 covers 13 residues.

The rearrangement uses TRBV7-3 and TRBJ2-7, with 9 bases identical to TRBD2. The germline gives CDR1 SGHTA, CDR2 FQGTGA. This CDR3 contains 16 residues. Losses at the gene ends were 5 bases for V and 0 bases for J; bases not matched to a gene: 8. In nucleotides, the CDR3 is TGTGCCAGCAGCCCCCATAGAGCGGGGGGCTCCTACGAGCAGTACTTC. This codes for CASSPHRAGGSYEQYF.

This rearrangement joins TRBV9 to TRBJ2-1; 8 positions agree with TRBD2. Germline values: CDR1 SGDLS, CDR2 YYNGEE. V was clipped by 1 base and J by 2 bases; unmatched bases: 5. The CDR3 runs to 16 residues. CDR3 sequence reads: CASSVRAGGTYNEQFF. DNA for the CDR3: TGTGCCAGCAGCGTAAGGGCGGGGGGAACCTACAATGAGCAGTTCTTC.

This chain links TRBV6-5 with TRBJ2-7, with 7 bases lining up with TRBD2. CDR1 is MNHEY, CDR2 SVGAGI, per germline. CDR3 length: 13 amino acids. V was pared by 5 bases and J by 3 bases, with 4 bases of the junction left unmatched. CDR3 nucleotides: TGTGCCAGCAGTCGAACTAGCGTCTACGAGCAGTACTTC. Protein: CASSRTSVYEQYF.

The chain combines TRBV7-2 with TRBJ1-6; 8 bases are a match to TRBD1. This CDR3 is 17 amino acids long. Trimming at V came to 3 bases and at J to 6 bases, leaving 10 bases not matched to a gene. Germline CDR1 SGHTA, CDR2 FQGNSA. The CDR3 nucleotides read TGTGCCAGCAGCTTGCGTGCGACAGGGGAAGGTAATTCACCCCTCCACTTT. Translation: CASSLRATGEGNSPLHF.

The chain recombines TRBV5-4 with TRBJ2-1, with TRBD2 matching 11 bases. CDR3 length: 15 amino acids. With V trimmed by 4 bases and J by 5 bases, 5 bases remained unmatched. Germline values: CDR1 SGHNT, CDR2 YYREEE (reference sequence). The CDR3 DNA follows: TGTGCCAGCAGCCCGACTAGCGGGATGAACAATGAGCAGTTCTTC. Protein product: CASSPTSGMNNEQFF.

The sample holds a few counts of this clone. The chain is built from TRBV30 and TRBJ2-1; D might be TRBD1 (6 bases). Germline lookup yields CDR1 GTSNPN and CDR2 SVGIG (reference sequence). Trimming took off 2 bases at V and 7 bases at J, with 18 bases between the two ends. The CDR3 loop spans 15 amino acids. The CDR3 sequence is CAWSSAGVRENEQFF. The CDR3, as DNA: TGTGCCTGGAGTAGTGCAGGGGTAAGAGAAAATGAGCAGTTCTTC.

The chain has TRBV14 and TRBJ2-5; unclear D gene. The V end was cut by 1 base, the J end by 7 bases, with 16 bases between. The germline V gene encodes CDR1 SGHDN and CDR2 FVKESK. The CDR3 has 15 residues. The CDR3 sequence: CASSQGYRRYGTQYF. The CDR3, as DNA: TGTGCCAGCAGCCAAGGCTACCGCCGATACGGGACCCAGTACTTC.

V gene TRBV30 combines with J gene TRBJ1-2; no reliable D call. CDR1 is GTSNPN, CDR2 SVGIG, per germline (reference sequence). The CDR3 length is 16 residues. V lost 0 bases, J lost 0 bases, and 14 bases lay in between. CDR3 region: CAWSVRRQAPNYGYTF. The CDR3 DNA follows: TGTGCCTGGAGTGTACGGAGGCAGGCCCCTAACTATGGCTACACCTTC.

Only a few counts were recorded for this clone. The chain carries TRBV7-2 and TRBJ2-2; D is ambiguous. CDR3 length equals 14 residues. From germline, CDR1 is SGHTA and CDR2 FQGNSA. Trimming removed 1 base from V and 4 bases from J, with 7 bases in between. For the CDR3, the DNA is TGTGCCAGCAGCTTAGTGGAGTTCACCGGGGAGCTGTTTTTT. This gives the protein CASSLVEFTGELFF. Full variable domain (remainder filled in from reference TRBV7-2 and TRBJ2-2): GAGVSQSPSNKVTEKGKDVELRCDPISGHTALYWYRQSLGQGLEFLIYFQGNSAPDKSGLPSDRFSAERTGGSVSTLTIQRTQQEDSAVYLCASSLVEFTGELFFGEGSRLTVL.

This clone was counted only a few times. This chain joins TRBV5-4 and TRBJ2-7, with D perhaps matching TRBD1 (6 bases). The CDR3 loop spans 16 amino acids. Trimming left V 4 bases short and J 3 bases short, with 20 bases between. The germline gives CDR1 SGHNT, CDR2 YYREEE (reference sequence). DNA for the CDR3: TGTGCCAGCAGCCTAGCACAGGGCCAAAAGATCTACGAGCAGTACTTC. Its translation is CASSLAQGQKIYEQYF.

The rearrangement uses TRBV29-1 and TRBJ1-1; D remains unclear. Germline V gives CDR1 SQVTM, CDR2 ANQGSEA. The V end was cut by 5 bases, the J end by 3 bases, with 7 bases between. The CDR3 has 11 amino acids. CDR3 protein: CSVLGDTEAFF. CDR3 DNA sequence: TGCAGCGTTCTGGGCGACACTGAAGCTTTCTTT. The whole variable domain, filled in from reference TRBV29-1 and TRBJ1-1, reads SAVISQKPSRDICQRGTSLTIQCQVDSQVTMMFWYRQQPGQSLTLIATANQGSEATYESGFVIDKFPISRPNLTFSTLTVSNMSPEDSSIYLCSVLGDTEAFFGQGTRLTVV.

V usage is TRBV5-1 and J usage is TRBJ2-7, with D possibly matching TRBD2 (5 bases). Germline lookup yields CDR1 SGHRS and CDR2 YFSETQ. V was pared by 5 bases and J by 4 bases, with 19 bases between. CDR3 length: 15 residues. The CDR3 loop reads CASSPVRGSQYEQYF. CDR3 DNA: TGCGCCAGCAGTCCCGTCCGAGGGTCCCAGTACGAGCAGTACTTC.

The DNA of the CDR3 is TGTGCCACTCGGACTAGCGGAACGTACGAGCAGTACTTC. Amino acids: CATRTSGTYEQYF. The rearrangement uses TRBV2 and TRBJ2-7; TRBD2 aligns across 10 bases. CDR1 is SNHLY and CDR2 is FYNNEI in the germline V gene. The J segment lost 4 bases and the V segment lost 10 bases, leaving 7 bases of the junction unmatched. This CDR3 is built from 13 residues.